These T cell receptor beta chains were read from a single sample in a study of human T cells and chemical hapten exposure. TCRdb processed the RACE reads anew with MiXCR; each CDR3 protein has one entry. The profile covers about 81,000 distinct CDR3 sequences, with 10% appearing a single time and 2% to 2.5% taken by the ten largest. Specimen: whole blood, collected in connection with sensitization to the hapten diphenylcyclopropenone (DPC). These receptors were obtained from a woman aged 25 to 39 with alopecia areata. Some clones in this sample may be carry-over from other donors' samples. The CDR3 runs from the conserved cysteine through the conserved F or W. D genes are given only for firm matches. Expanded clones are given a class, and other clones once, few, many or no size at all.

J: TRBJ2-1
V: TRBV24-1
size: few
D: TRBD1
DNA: TGTGCCACCAGCCGACAGGGGAGCTACAATGAGCAGTTCTTC
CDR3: CATSRQGSYNEQFF

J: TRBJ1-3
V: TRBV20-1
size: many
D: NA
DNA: TGCAGTGCTAGTCGACAGCTTGGAAACACCATATATTTT
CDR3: CSASRQLGNTIYF

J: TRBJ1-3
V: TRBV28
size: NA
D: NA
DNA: TGTGCCAGCAGTTTACCCCCAGGGACTACGGGAAACACCATATATTTT
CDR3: CASSLPPGTTGNTIYF

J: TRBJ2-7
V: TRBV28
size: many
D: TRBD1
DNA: TGTGCCAGCAGTTTAGTACAGGGGGCGCGGGAGCAGTACTTC
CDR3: CASSLVQGAREQYF

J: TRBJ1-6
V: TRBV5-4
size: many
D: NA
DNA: TGTGCCAGCAGCTTGCGGGATTCACCCCTCCACTTT
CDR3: CASSLRDSPLHF

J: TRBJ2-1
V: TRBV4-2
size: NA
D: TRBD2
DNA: TGTGCCAGCAGCCAAGAACCCCTCTTTGTAGCGGGGACCGTCGATGAGCAGTTCTTC
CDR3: CASSQEPLFVAGTVDEQFF

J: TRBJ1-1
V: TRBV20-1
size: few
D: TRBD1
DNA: TGCAGTGCTAGACTATCCACCCAGGGGGCAGTTGAAGCTTTCTTT
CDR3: CSARLSTQGAVEAFF

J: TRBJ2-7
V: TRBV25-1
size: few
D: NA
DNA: TGTGCCAGCAGTGAAGGCACGGTCTCCTACGAGCAGTACTTC
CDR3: CASSEGTVSYEQYF

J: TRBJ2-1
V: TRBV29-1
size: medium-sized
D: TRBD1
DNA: TGCAGCGGCGGGACAGGGGAGACTGAGCAGTTCTTC
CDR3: CSGGTGETEQFF

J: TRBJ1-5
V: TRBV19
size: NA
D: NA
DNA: TGTGCCTGTAGTATAGGCGGATATAGCAATCAGCCCCAGCATTTT
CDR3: CACSIGGYSNQPQHF

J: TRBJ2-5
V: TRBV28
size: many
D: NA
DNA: TGTGCCAGCGAGGGTCTTCAAGAGACCCAGTACTTC
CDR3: CASEGLQETQYF

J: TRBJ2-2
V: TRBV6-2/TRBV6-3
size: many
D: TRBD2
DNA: TGTGCCAGCAGGACCCTAACTAGCGGTCGCGGCACCGGGGAGCTGTTTTTT
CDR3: CASRTLTSGRGTGELFF

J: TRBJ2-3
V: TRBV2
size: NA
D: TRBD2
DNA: TGTGCCAGCAGGGATGGACTAGCGGGAGGGCGAACAGATACGCAGTATTTT
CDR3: CASRDGLAGGRTDTQYF

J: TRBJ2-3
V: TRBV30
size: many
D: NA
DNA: TGTGCCTGGAGTGAATCAGGACCCGGGGATACGCAGTATTTT
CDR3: CAWSESGPGDTQYF

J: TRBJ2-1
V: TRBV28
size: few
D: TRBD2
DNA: TGTGCCAGCACCCCTTCCCTAGCGGGGGGTTACAATGAGCAGTTCTTC
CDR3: CASTPSLAGGYNEQFF

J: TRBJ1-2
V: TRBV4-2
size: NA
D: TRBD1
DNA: TGTGCCAGCAGCCAAAAGGGACAGTTCGTCCACACCTTC
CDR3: CASSQKGQFVHTF

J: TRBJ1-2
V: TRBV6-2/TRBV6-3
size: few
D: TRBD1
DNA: TGTGCCAGCAGACCCCAGGGGGGCGGCTATGGCTACACCTTC
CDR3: CASRPQGGGYGYTF

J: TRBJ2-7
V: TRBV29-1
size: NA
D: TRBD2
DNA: TGCAGCGCTAGCGGTCTGGGGTACGAGCAGTACTTC
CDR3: CSASGLGYEQYF

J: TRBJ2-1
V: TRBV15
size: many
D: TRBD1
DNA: TGTGCCACCAGCAAAACCGGGACAGCCGGGTTGTTTGAGCAGTTCTTC
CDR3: CATSKTGTAGLFEQFF

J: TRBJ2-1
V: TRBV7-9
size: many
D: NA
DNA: TGTGCCAGCAGCTTGGTCGGGAGCTCCTACAATGAGCAGTTCTTC
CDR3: CASSLVGSSYNEQFF

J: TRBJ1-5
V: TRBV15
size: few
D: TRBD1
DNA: TGTGCCACCAGCAGTGCCGGGACAGGGCTTTTGGGCAATCAGCCCCAGCATTTT
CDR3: CATSSAGTGLLGNQPQHF

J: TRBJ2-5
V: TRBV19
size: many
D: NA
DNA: TGTGCCAGTAGTATAGCCGGGGGGCCCCGTGAGACCCAGTACTTC
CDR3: CASSIAGGPRETQYF

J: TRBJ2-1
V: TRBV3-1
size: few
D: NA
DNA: TGTGCCAGCAGCCAAGTCGGCGATCATGAGCAGTTCTTC
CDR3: CASSQVGDHEQFF

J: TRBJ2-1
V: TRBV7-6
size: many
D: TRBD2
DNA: TGTGCCAGCAGCTCCTGGACTAGCGGGGGGGCCTGGGATGAGCAGTTCTTC
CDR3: CASSSWTSGGAWDEQFF

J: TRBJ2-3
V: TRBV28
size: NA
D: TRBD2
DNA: TGTGCCAGCAGCCCAGGGACTAGCGGGGGCCAAGATACGCAGTATTTT
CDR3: CASSPGTSGGQDTQYF

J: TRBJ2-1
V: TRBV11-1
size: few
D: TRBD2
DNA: TGTGCCAGCAGCTCTAGGGTACGGCTAGCGGGATCCTCCGGCACTGAGCAGTTCTTC
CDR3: CASSSRVRLAGSSGTEQFF

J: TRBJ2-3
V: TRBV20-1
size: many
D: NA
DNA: TGCAGTGCTCAGCAGGGAGCAGATACGCAGTATTTT
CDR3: CSAQQGADTQYF

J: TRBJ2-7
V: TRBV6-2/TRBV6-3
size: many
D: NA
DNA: TGTGCCAGCAGTTACGGGCACTCCTACGAGCAGTACTTC
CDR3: CASSYGHSYEQYF

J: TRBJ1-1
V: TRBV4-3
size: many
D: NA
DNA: TGCGCCAGCAGCCAAGATCGGTTGAACACTGAAGCTTTCTTT
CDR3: CASSQDRLNTEAFF

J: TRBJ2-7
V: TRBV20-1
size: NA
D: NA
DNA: TGCAGTGCTAGCCGGCGGATGAACTACGAGCAGTACTTC
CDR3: CSASRRMNYEQYF

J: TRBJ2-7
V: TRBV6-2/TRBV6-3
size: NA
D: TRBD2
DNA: TGTGCCAGCAGTTACTACGCGGGACTAGCGGAGGCCTACGAGCAGTACTTC
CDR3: CASSYYAGLAEAYEQYF

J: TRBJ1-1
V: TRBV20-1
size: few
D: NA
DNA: TGCAGTGCTTCAGTGAACACTGAAGCTTTCTTT
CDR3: CSASVNTEAFF

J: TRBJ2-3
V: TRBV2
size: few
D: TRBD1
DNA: TGTGCCAGCAGTGAGGGGACAGGCACAGATACGCAGTATTTT
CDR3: CASSEGTGTDTQYF

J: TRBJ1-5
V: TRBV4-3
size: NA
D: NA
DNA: TGCGCCAGCAGCCTGCGGGCGACGGATCGTTATAGCAATCAGCCCCAGCATTTT
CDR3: CASSLRATDRYSNQPQHF

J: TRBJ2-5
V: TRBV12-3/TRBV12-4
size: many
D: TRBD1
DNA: TGTGCCAGCAGTCCGAGACAGGGGTTGGCCCAAGAGACCCAGTACTTC
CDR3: CASSPRQGLAQETQYF

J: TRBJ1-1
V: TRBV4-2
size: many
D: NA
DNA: TGTGCCAGCAGCCAGGATCGGACGGTCACTGAAGCTTTCTTT
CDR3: CASSQDRTVTEAFF

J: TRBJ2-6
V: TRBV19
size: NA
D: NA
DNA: TGTGCCAGTACTATTTCTGGGGCCAACGTCCTGACTTTC
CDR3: CASTISGANVLTF

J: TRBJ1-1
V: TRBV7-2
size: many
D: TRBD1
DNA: TGTGCCAGCAGCCCCTCTAGGGACAGGCGAGATGAAGCTTTCTTT
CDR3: CASSPSRDRRDEAFF

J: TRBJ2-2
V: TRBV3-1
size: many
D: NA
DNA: TGTGCCAGCAGCCAAGCCATAAAAGGGACCGGGGAGCTGTTTTTT
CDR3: CASSQAIKGTGELFF

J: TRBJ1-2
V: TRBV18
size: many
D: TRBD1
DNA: TGTGCCAGCTCACCGGGGGGACAGGGAGAGTATGGCTACACCTTC
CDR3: CASSPGGQGEYGYTF

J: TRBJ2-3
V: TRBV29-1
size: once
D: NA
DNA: TGCAGCGTTGGCGGAACGATCACAGATACGCAGTATTTT
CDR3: CSVGGTITDTQYF

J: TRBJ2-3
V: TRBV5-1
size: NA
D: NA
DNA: TGCGCCAGCAGCCCTGGACTTCTAACAGATACGCAGTATTTT
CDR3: CASSPGLLTDTQYF

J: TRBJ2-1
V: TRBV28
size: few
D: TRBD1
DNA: TGTGCCAGCATCCCACCTGGGACAGCTTACAATGAGCAGTTCTTC
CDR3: CASIPPGTAYNEQFF

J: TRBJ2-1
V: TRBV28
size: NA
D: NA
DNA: TGTGCCAGCAGTTTTAGAGGCGGGCAGTTCTTC
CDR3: CASSFRGGQFF

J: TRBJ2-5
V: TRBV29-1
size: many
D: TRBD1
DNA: TGCAGCGTTGTGACAGGGGCCGGAGAGACCCAGTACTTC
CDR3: CSVVTGAGETQYF

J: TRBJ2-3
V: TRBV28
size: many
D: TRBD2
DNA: TGTGCCAGCAGTACTAGCGGGAGGGCCTCAGATACGCAGTATTTT
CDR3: CASSTSGRASDTQYF

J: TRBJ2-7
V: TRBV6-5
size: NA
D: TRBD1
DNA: TGTGCCAGCAGTTACTTCAGGGACAGGGGGCTCGGGCAGTACTTC
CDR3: CASSYFRDRGLGQYF

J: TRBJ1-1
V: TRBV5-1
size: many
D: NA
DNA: TGCGCCAGCAGCTCACGCGCGGGGGACACTGAAGCTTTCTTT
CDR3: CASSSRAGDTEAFF

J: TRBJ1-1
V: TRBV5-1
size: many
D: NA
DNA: TGCGCCAGCAGCTTGGGGCCTGAGAACACTGAAGCTTTCTTT
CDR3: CASSLGPENTEAFF

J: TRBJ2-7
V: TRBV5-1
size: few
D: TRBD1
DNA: TGCGCCAGCAAAGTAGGGACAGGGGGCTTCTACGAGCAGTACTTC
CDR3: CASKVGTGGFYEQYF

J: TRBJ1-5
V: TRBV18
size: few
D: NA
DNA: TGTGCCAGCTCACCAAGGGGAGAAGGGGGCAATCAGCCCCAGCATTTT
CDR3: CASSPRGEGGNQPQHF

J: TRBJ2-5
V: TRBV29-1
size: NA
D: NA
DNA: TGCAGCTCTGCGTGGGCCGGAGTTACCTCGGAGACCCAGTACTTC
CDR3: CSSAWAGVTSETQYF

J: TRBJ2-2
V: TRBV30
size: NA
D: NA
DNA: TGTGCCTGGAACGTAAACACCGGGGAGCTGTTTTTT
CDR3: CAWNVNTGELFF